The rows below give T cell receptor beta chains drawn from one sample of a study of blood T cell repertoires in COVID-19. Only in-frame clones appear in the TCRdb table, and some are missing; sequencing was by immunoSEQ multiplex PCR. The sample consists of about 83,000 clones, roughly 89% of them appearing once. Sequencing was performed on peripheral blood. The receptor source for this set is a man aged 60-69 years with acute or convalescent COVID-19. CDR3s include the opening cysteine and the closing phenylalanine or tryptophan.

v_call	j_call	cdr3_aa
TRBV5-4	TRBJ2-3	CASSTQGGGIDTQYF
TRBV20-1	TRBJ2-3	CSASFEGRQEYF
TRBV7-8	TRBJ1-1	CASSPTGATEAFF
TRBV18	TRBJ2-6	CASSNSGANVLTF
TRBV27	TRBJ1-6	CASSLRDRAYSPLHF
TRBV4-1	TRBJ1-5	CASSQGGQPQHF
TRBV6-5	TRBJ2-5	CASSPGTGEPETQYF
TRBV7-2	TRBJ1-4	CASSFPGSGKLFF
TRBV19	TRBJ2-2	CASSVEGRTGELFF
TRBV12-3/TRBV12-4	TRBJ1-2	CASRGALGGYTF
TRBV4-1	TRBJ2-2	CASSHGLKNTGELFF
TRBV3-1/TRBV3-2	TRBJ2-1	CASSQVGGYHNEQFF